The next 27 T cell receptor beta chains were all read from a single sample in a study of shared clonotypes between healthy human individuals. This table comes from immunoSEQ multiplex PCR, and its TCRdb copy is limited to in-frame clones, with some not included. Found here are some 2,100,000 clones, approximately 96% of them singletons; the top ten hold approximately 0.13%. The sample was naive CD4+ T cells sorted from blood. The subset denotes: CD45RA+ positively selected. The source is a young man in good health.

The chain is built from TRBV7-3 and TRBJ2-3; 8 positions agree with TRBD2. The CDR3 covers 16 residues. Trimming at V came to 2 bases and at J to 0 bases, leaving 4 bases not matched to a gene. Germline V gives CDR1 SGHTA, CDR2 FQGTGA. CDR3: CASSLGGGSSTDTQYF. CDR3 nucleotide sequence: TGTGCCAGCAGCTTAGGCGGGGGGTCGAGCACAGATACGCAGTATTTT.

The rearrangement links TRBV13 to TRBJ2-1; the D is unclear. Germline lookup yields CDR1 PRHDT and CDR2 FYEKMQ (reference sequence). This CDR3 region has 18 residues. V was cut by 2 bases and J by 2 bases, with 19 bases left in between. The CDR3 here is CASSLKGSKGSAYNEQFF. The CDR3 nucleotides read TGTGCCAGCAGCTTAAAAGGATCGAAGGGCAGCGCCTACAATGAGCAGTTCTTC.

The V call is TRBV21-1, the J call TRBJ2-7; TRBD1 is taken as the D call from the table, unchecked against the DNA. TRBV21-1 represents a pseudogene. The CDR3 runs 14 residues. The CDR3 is CASSKGQGFYEQYF. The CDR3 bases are TGTGCCAGCAGCAAAGGTCAGGGATTCTACGAGCAGTACTTC.

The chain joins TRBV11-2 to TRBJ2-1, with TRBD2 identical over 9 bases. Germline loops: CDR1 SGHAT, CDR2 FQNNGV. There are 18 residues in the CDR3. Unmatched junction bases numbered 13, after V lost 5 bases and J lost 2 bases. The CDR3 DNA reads TGTGCCAGCAGCCCACGCTCCCTCCGCGGGGGGGCCTACAATGAGCAGTTCTTC. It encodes CASSPRSLRGGAYNEQFF.

CDR3 DNA sequence: TGCGCCAGCAGCTTGGAAGGGGGGCGTCCAGATACGCAGTATTTT. This translates into CASSLEGGRPDTQYF. V gene TRBV5-1 combines with J gene TRBJ2-3; D tentatively reads TRBD1 or TRBD2 (6 bases each). V was trimmed by 0 bases and J by 4 bases, leaving 12 bases between them. Germline CDR1 reads SGHRS; CDR2 reads YFSETQ. The CDR3 consists of 15 residues.

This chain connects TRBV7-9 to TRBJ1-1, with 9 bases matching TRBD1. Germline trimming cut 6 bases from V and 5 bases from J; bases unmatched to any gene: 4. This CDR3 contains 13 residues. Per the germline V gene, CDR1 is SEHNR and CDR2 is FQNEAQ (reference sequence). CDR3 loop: CASRGQGRTEAFF. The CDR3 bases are TGTGCCAGCAGGGGACAGGGACGAACTGAAGCTTTCTTT.

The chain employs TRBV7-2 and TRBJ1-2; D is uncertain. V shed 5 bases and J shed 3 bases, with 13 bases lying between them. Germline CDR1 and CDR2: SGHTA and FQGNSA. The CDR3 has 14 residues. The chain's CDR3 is CASSIGIFDYGYTF. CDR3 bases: TGTGCCAGCAGCATAGGGATTTTCGACTATGGCTACACCTTC.

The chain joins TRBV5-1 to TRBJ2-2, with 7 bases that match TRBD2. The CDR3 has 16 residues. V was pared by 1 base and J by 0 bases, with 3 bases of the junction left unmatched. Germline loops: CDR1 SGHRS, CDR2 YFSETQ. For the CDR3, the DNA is TGCGCCAGCAGCTTGAGCGGGAACACGAACACCGGGGAGCTGTTTTTT. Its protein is CASSLSGNTNTGELFF.

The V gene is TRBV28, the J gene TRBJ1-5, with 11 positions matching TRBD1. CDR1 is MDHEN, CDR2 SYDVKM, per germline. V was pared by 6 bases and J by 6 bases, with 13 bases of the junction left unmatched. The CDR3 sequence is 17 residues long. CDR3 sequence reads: CASRTIPGQGGSQPQHF. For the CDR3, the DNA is TGTGCCAGCAGGACAATACCGGGACAGGGGGGATCTCAGCCCCAGCATTTT.

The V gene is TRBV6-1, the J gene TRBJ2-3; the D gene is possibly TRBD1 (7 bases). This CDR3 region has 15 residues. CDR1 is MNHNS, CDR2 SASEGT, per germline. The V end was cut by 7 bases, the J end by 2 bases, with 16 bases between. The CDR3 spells CASTGGLAYTDTQYF. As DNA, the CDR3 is TGTGCCAGCACAGGGGGGCTAGCCTACACAGATACGCAGTATTTT.

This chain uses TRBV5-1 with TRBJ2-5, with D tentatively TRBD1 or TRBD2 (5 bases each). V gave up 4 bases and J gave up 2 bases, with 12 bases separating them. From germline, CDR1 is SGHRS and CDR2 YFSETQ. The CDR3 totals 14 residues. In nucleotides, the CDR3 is TGCGCCAGCAGCGCGGGTGACAGTCAAGAGACCCAGTACTTC. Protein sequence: CASSAGDSQETQYF.

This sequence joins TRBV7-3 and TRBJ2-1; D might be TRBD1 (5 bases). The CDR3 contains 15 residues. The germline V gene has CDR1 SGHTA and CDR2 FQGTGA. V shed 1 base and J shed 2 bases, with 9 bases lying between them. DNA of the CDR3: TGTGCCAGCAGCTTAAGCCAGGGTGCCTACAATGAGCAGTTCTTC. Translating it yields CASSLSQGAYNEQFF.

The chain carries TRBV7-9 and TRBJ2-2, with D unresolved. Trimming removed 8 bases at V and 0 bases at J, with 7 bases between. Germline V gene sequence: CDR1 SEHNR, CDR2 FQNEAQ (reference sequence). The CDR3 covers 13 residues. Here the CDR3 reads CASVVTNTGELFF. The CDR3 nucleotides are TGTGCCAGCGTTGTCACGAACACCGGGGAGCTGTTTTTT.

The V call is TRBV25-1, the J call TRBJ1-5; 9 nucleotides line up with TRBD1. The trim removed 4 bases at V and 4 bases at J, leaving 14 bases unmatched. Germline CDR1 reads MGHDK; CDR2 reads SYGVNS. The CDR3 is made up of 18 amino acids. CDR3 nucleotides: TGTGCCAGCAGTGTTGGACAGGGGATGGGTCAGATAAATCAGCCCCAGCATTTT. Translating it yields CASSVGQGMGQINQPQHF. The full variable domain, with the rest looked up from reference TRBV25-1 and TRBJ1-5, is EADIYQTPRYLVIGTGKKITLECSQTMGHDKMYWYQQDPGMELHLIHYSYGVNSTEKGDLSSESTVSRIRTEHFPLTLESARPSHTSQYLCASSVGQGMGQINQPQHFGDGTRLSIL.

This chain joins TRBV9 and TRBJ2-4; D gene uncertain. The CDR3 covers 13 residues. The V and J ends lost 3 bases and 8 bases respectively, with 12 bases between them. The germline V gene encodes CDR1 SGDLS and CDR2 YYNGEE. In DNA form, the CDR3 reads TGTGCCAGCAGCGATGGGGATTGGGACATTCAGTACTTC. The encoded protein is CASSDGDWDIQYF.

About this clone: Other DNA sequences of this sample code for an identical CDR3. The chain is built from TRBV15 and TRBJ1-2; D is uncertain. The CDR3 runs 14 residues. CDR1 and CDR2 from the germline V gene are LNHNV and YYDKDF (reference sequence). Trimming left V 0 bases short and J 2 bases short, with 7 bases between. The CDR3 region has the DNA TGTGCCACCAGCAGAGAGACGGGAAACTATGGCTACACCTTC. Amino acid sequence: CATSRETGNYGYTF.

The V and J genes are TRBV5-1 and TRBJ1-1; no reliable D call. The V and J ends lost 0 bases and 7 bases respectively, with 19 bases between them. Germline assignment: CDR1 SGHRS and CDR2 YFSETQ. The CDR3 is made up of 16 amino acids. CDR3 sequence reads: CASSLEAGAAKGEAFF. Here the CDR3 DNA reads TGCGCCAGCAGCTTGGAGGCGGGTGCGGCGAAGGGTGAAGCTTTCTTT.

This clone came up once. CDR3 sequence: CASSLSWALSRSYEQYF. CDR3 coding DNA: TGTGCCAGCAGCTTGTCGTGGGCTTTGTCCAGGAGCTACGAGCAGTACTTC. The V gene is TRBV5-8, the J gene TRBJ2-7, with D unclear. Looked up from germline, CDR1 is SGHTS and CDR2 is YDEGEE. The germline V and J ends were trimmed by 1 base and 3 bases, with 20 bases remaining between them. CDR3 size: 17 residues.

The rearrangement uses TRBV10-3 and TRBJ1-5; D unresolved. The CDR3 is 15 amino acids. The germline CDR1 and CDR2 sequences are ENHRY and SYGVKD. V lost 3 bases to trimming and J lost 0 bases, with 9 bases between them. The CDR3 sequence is CAISDSSHSNQPQHF. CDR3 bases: TGTGCCATCAGTGACAGTTCCCATAGCAATCAGCCCCAGCATTTT.

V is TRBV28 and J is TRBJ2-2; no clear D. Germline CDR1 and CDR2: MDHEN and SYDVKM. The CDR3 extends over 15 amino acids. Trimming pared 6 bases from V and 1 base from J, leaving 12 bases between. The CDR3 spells CASSSFGQNTGELFF. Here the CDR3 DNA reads TGTGCCAGCAGCTCCTTCGGGCAGAACACCGGGGAGCTGTTTTTT.

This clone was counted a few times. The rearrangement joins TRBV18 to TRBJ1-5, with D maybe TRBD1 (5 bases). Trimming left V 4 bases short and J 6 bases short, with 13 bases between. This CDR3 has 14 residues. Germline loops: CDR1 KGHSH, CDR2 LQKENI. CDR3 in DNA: TGTGCCAGCTCACTGGGGGAGTTTAGTCAGCCCCAGCATTTT. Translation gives CASSLGEFSQPQHF.

The DNA of the CDR3 is TGCGCCAGCAGCCAAGTGATCCAGCCGGGAAGTGAGACCCAGTACTTC. Its protein product is CASSQVIQPGSETQYF. The V and J genes are TRBV4-1 and TRBJ2-5; TRBD2 is a possible D gene (5 bases). V was trimmed by 1 base and J by 5 bases, leaving 17 bases between them. Germline V gene sequence: CDR1 MGHRA, CDR2 YSYEKL. This CDR3 spans 16 amino acids.

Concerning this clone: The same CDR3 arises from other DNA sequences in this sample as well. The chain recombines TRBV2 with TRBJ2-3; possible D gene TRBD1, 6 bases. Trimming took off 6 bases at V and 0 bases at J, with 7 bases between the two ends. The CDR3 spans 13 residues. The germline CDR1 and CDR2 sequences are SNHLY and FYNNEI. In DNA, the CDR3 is TGTGCCAGCAGGGGACAAAGCACAGATACGCAGTATTTT. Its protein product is CASRGQSTDTQYF.

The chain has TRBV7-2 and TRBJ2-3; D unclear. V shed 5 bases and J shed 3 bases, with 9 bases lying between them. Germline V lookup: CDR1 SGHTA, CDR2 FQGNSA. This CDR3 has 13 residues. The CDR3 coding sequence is TGTGCCAGCAGCATCGGAGTGACAGATACGCAGTATTTT. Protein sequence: CASSIGVTDTQYF.

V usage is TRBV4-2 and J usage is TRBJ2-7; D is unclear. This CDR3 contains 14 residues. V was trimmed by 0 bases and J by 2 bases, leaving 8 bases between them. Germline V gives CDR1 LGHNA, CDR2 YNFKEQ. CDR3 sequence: CASSQETPAYEQYF. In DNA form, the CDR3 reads TGTGCCAGCAGCCAAGAGACCCCAGCCTACGAGCAGTACTTC.

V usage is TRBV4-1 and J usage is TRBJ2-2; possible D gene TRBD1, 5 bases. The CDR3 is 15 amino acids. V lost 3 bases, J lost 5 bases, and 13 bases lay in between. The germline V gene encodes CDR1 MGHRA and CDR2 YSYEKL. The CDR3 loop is CASSQGSTETGELFF. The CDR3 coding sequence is TGCGCCAGCAGCCAGGGTTCGACAGAGACCGGGGAGCTGTTTTTT.

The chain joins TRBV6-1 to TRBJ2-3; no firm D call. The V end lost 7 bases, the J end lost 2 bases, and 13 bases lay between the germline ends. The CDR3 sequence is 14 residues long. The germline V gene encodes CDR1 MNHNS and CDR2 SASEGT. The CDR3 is CASTPAPATDTQYF. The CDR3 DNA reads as TGTGCCAGCACACCGGCTCCGGCCACAGATACGCAGTATTTT.